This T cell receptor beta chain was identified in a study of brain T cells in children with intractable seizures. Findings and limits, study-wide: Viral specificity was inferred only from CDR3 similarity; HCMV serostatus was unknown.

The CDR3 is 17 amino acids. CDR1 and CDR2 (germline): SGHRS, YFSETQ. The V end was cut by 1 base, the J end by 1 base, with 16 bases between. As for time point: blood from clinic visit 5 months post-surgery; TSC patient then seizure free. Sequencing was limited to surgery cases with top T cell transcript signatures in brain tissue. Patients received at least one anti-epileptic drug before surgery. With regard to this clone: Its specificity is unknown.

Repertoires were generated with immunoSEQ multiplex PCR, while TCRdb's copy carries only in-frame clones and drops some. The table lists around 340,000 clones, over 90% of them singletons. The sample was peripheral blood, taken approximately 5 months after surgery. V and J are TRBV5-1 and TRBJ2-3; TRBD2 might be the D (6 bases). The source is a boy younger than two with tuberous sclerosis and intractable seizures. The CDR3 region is CASSLPGAYRGTDTQYF. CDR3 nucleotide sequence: TGCGCCAGCAGCTTGCCGGGAGCCTACCGCGGCACAGATACGCAGTATTTT.